Listed below are T cell receptor beta chains from one sample, sequenced in a study of shared clonotypes between healthy human individuals. Assay: immunoSEQ multiplex PCR; the TCRdb copy retains only in-frame clones and omits some. The table records approximately 1.5 million clones, around 98.5% of them present only once. The material sequenced was naive CD4+ T cells sorted from blood. The receptor source for this set is a man younger than 40 in good health. The CDR3 runs from the conserved cysteine through the conserved F or W. D genes are given only for firm matches. Part of the rows lack a size; the others show once, few, many or a class for expanded clones.

J	D	size	V	CDR3	DNA
TRBJ2-1	NA	NA	TRBV19	CASSNRWWQFF	TGTGCCAGTAGTAATAGATGGTGGCAGTTCTTC
TRBJ2-1	TRBD2	NA	TRBV6-5	CASRPTSGRALEQFF	TGTGCCAGCAGGCCAACTAGCGGGAGGGCCTTGGAGCAGTTCTTC
TRBJ1-4	NA	NA	TRBV5-1	CASSLGYGGADEKLFF	TGCGCCAGCAGCTTGGGTTATGGGGGCGCGGATGAAAAACTGTTTTTT
TRBJ2-3	TRBD2	NA	TRBV27	CASRKTSGRPDTQYF	TGTGCCAGCAGAAAAACTAGCGGGAGACCAGATACGCAGTATTTT
TRBJ2-1	NA	NA	TRBV4-1	CASSPILGTNKYNEQFF	TGCGCCAGCAGCCCCATTCTGGGAACAAACAAATACAATGAGCAGTTCTTC
TRBJ2-3	TRBD1	NA	TRBV10-3	CAISDGTGGMTDTQYF	TGTGCCATCAGCGACGGGACAGGGGGAATGACAGATACGCAGTATTTT
TRBJ2-7	TRBD1	NA	TRBV5-1	CASSLDRGLEDEQYF	TGCGCCAGCAGCTTGGACAGGGGGCTCGAGGACGAGCAGTACTTC
TRBJ2-3	NA	NA	TRBV25-1	CASSPTGGTQYF	TGTGCCAGCAGCCCGACTGGGGGTACGCAGTATTTT
TRBJ2-7	NA	NA	TRBV2	CASRMMNAYEQYF	TGTGCCAGCAGAATGATGAATGCCTACGAGCAGTACTTC
TRBJ2-5	TRBD2	NA	TRBV7-9	CASSAGTSETQYF	TGTGCCAGCAGCGCGGGGACTAGCGAGACCCAGTACTTC
TRBJ1-1	NA	NA	TRBV28	CASSLAEGLLNTEAFF	TGTGCCAGCAGTTTAGCTGAAGGCCTGTTGAACACTGAAGCTTTCTTT
TRBJ2-6	NA	once	TRBV7-3	CASSPRLSSGANVLTF	TGTGCCAGCAGCCCCCGTTTGAGCTCTGGGGCCAACGTCCTGACTTTC
TRBJ2-7	NA	NA	TRBV27	CASSFSGQQIYYEQYF	TGTGCCAGCAGTTTTAGTGGCCAGCAAATTTACTACGAGCAGTACTTC
TRBJ2-1	NA	NA	TRBV5-1	CASSLGVLSYNEQFF	TGCGCCAGCAGCTTGGGGGTCCTCTCCTACAATGAGCAGTTCTTC
TRBJ1-5	NA	NA	TRBV2	CASRGTGNQPQHF	TGTGCCAGCAGGGGAACAGGCAATCAGCCCCAGCATTTT
TRBJ2-6	TRBD1	NA	TRBV30	CAWSVPGGVGANVLTF	TGTGCCTGGAGTGTACCAGGGGGAGTTGGGGCCAACGTCCTGACTTTC
TRBJ2-7	NA	NA	TRBV9	CASSAVGSYEQYF	TGTGCCAGCAGCGCCGTGGGCTCCTACGAGCAGTACTTC
TRBJ1-5	NA	NA	TRBV19	CASSTSHKSNQPQHF	TGTGCCAGTAGTACCTCTCATAAGAGCAATCAGCCCCAGCATTTT
TRBJ2-7	TRBD1	NA	TRBV10-3	CAISDSNRGAALYEQYF	TGTGCCATCAGTGACTCGAACAGGGGCGCGGCGCTATACGAGCAGTACTTC
TRBJ2-2	NA	NA	TRBV10-1	CATSDWGATGELFF	TGCGCCACCTCGGATTGGGGGGCCACCGGGGAGCTGTTTTTT
TRBJ2-7	NA	NA	TRBV1	CTSSQELRGWGPIEQYF	TGCACCAGCAGCCAAGAGCTGAGGGGCTGGGGGCCTATCGAGCAGTACTTC
TRBJ2-5	NA	NA	TRBV5-4	CASSTPGGGETQYF	TGTGCCAGCAGCACCCCCGGGGGTGGAGAGACCCAGTACTTC